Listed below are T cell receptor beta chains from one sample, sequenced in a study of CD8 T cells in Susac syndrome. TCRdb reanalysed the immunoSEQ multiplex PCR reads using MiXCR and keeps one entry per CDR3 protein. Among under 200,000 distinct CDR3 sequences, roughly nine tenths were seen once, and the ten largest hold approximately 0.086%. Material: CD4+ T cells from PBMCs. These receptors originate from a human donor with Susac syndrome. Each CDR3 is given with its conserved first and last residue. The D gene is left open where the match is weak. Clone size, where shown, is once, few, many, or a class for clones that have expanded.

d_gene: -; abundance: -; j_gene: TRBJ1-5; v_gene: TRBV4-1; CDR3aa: CASSQDFPIAQPQHF; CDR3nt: TGCGCCAGCAGCCAAGATTTCCCCATTGCGCAGCCCCAGCATTTT
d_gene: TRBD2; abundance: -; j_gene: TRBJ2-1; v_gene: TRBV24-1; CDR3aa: CATSDRGLAGTSYNEQFF; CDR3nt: TGTGCCACCAGTGATAGGGGATTAGCGGGAACCTCCTACAATGAGCAGTTCTTC
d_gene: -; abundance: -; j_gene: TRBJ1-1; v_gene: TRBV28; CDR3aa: CASSVTGLNTEAFF; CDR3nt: TGTGCCAGCAGTGTTACAGGGCTGAACACTGAAGCTTTCTTT
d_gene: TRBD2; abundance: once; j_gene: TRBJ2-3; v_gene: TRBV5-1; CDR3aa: CASSFGLAAGDTQYF; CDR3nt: TGCGCCAGCAGCTTCGGACTAGCGGCTGGAGATACGCAGTATTTT
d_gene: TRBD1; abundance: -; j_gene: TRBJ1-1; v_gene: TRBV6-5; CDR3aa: CASSYSTGLRTEAFF; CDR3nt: TGTGCCAGCAGTTACTCGACAGGGCTGCGCACTGAAGCTTTCTTT
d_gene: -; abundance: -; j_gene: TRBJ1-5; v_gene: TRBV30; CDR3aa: CAGGVGGNQPQHF; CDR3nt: TGTGCCGGGGGGGTGGGCGGCAATCAGCCCCAGCATTTT
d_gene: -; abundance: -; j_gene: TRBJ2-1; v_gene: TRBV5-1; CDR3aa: CASSLGAGLGYNEQFF; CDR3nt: TGCGCCAGCAGCTTGGGCGCGGGATTGGGCTACAATGAGCAGTTCTTC
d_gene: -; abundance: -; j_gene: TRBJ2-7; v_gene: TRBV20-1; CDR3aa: CSARGLGAAYEQYF; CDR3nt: TGCAGTGCTAGGGGACTGGGGGCAGCCTACGAGCAGTACTTC
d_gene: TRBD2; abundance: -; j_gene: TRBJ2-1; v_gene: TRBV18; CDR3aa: CASSLTSGKYNEQFF; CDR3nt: TGTGCCAGCTCACTGACTAGCGGGAAGTACAATGAGCAGTTCTTC
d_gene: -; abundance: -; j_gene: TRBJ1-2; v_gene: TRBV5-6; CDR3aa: CASSLLTTWTAYGYTF; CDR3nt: TGTGCCAGCAGCTTGTTAACGACTTGGACAGCCTATGGCTACACCTTC
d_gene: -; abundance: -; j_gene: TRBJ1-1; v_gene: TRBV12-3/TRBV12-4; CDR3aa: CASSLPEGVNTEAFF; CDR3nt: TGTGCCAGCAGTCTACCGGAGGGGGTGAACACTGAAGCTTTCTTT
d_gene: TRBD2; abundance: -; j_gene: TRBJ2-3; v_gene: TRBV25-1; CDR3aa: CASPTSGRSDTQYF; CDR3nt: TGTGCCAGTCCGACTAGCGGGAGGTCAGATACGCAGTATTTT
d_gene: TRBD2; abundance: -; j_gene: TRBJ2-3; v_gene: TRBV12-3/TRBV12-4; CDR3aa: CASTLRGGGGTDTQYF; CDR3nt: TGTGCCAGCACCCTACGGGGCGGGGGGGGGACAGATACGCAGTATTTT
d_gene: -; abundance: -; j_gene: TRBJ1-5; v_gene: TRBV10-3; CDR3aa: CAISQGVMYQPQHF; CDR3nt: TGTGCCATCAGCCAAGGGGTGATGTATCAGCCCCAGCATTTT
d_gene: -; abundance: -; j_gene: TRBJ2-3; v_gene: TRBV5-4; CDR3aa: CASSLEGGADTQYF; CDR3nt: TGTGCCAGCAGCTTGGAGGGGGGGGCAGATACGCAGTATTTT
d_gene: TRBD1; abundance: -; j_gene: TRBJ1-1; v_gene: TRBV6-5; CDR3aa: CASTQGEPGTEAFF; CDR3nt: TGTGCCAGCACTCAGGGGGAACCCGGCACTGAAGCTTTCTTT
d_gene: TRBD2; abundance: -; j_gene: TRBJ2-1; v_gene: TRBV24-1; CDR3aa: CATSDFRGRASNEQFF; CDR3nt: TGTGCCACCAGTGATTTTCGCGGGAGGGCAAGCAATGAGCAGTTCTTC
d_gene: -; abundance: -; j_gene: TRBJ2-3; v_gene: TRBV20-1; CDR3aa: CSARAAPDTQYF; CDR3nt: TGCAGTGCCAGAGCAGCCCCAGATACGCAGTATTTT
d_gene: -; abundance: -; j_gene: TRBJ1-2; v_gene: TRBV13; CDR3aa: CASMGQGGGYTF; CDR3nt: TGTGCCAGCATGGGGCAGGGCGGTGGCTACACCTTC
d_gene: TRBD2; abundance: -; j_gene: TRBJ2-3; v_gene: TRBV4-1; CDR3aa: CASSQDNGLAGEDTDTQYF; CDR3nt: TGCGCCAGCAGCCAAGATAACGGACTAGCGGGGGAAGACACAGATACGCAGTATTTT
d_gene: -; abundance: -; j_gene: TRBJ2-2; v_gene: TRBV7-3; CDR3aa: CASSPLVLVAANTGELFF; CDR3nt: TGTGCCAGCAGCCCCCTAGTCCTTGTGGCAGCGAACACCGGGGAGCTGTTTTTT
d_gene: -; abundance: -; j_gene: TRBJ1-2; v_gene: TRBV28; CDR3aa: CASKSDLYGYTF; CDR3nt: TGTGCCAGCAAATCAGACCTCTATGGCTACACCTTC
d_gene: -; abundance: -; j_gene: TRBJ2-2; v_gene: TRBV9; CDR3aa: CASSPRGTGELFF; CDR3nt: TGTGCCAGCAGCCCCCGTGGGACCGGGGAGCTGTTTTTT
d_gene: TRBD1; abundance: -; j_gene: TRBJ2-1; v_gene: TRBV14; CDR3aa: CASSQAGQGARFF; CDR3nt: TGTGCCAGCAGCCAAGCCGGACAGGGGGCTCGGTTCTTC
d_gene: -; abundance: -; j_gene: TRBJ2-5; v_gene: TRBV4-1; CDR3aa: CASSPQSSLSGETQYF; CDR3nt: TGCGCCAGCAGCCCGCAATCGTCCTTATCGGGGGAGACCCAGTACTTC
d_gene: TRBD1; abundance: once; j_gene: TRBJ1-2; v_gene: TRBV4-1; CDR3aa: CASSQDRQGTDGYTF; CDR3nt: TGCGCCAGCAGCCAGGATAGACAGGGAACGGATGGCTACACCTTC
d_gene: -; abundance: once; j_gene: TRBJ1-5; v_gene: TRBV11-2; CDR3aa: CASSFSANSNQPQHF; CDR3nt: TGTGCCAGCAGCTTTTCGGCTAATAGCAATCAGCCCCAGCATTTT
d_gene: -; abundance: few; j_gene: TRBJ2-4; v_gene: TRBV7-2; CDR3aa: CASSGVLNIQYF; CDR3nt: TGTGCCAGCAGCGGGGTTTTGAACATTCAGTACTTC
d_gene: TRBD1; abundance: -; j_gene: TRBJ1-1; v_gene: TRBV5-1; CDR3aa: CASRPDRGPMNTEAFF; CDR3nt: TGCGCCAGCAGGCCTGACAGGGGGCCTATGAACACTGAAGCTTTCTTT
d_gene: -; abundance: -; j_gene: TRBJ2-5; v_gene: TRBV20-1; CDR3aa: CSARPNQETQYF; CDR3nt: TGCAGTGCTAGGCCGAACCAAGAGACCCAGTACTTC
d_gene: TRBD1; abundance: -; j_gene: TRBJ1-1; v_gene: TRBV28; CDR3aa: CASRGQGARNTEAFF; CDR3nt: TGTGCCAGCAGGGGACAGGGGGCTAGAAACACTGAAGCTTTCTTT
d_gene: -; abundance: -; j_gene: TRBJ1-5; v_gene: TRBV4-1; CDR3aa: CASSQRQSDSNQPQHF; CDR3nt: TGCGCCAGCAGCCAACGGCAGAGCGATAGCAATCAGCCCCAGCATTTT
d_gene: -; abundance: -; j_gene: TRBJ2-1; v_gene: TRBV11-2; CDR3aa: CASSLDNQGNEQFF; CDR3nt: TGTGCCAGCAGCTTAGACAATCAGGGTAATGAGCAGTTCTTC
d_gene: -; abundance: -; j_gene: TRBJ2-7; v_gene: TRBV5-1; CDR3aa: CASRIELQALEQYF; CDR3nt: TGCGCCAGCAGGATTGAGCTGCAGGCCCTGGAGCAGTACTTC
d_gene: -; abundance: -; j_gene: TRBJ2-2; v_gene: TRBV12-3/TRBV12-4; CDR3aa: CASRANRGELFF; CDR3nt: TGTGCCAGCAGGGCCAATAGAGGGGAGCTGTTTTTT
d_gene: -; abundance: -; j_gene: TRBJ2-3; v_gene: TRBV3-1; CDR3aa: CASSQVVSDTQYF; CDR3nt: TGTGCCAGCAGCCAAGTTGTCTCAGATACGCAGTATTTT
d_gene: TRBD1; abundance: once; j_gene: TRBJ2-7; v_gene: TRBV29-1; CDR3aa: CSVVLDREYEQYF; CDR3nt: TGCAGCGTTGTTTTGGACAGGGAATACGAGCAGTACTTC
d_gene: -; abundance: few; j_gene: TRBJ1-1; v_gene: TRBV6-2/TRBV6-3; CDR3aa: CASSSPFPVVSEAFF; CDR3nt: TGTGCCAGCAGCTCTCCTTTTCCGGTAGTCTCTGAAGCTTTCTTT
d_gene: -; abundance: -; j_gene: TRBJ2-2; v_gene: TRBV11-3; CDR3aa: CASSLVRKGRVAGELFF; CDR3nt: TGTGCCAGCAGCTTAGTGCGCAAGGGGCGGGTCGCCGGGGAGCTGTTTTTT
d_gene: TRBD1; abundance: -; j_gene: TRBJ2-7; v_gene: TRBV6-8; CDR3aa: CASSYSPWDRSYEQYF; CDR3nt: TGTGCCAGCAGTTATAGCCCTTGGGACAGATCCTACGAGCAGTACTTC
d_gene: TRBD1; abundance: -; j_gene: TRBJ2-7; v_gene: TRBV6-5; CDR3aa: CASSRDRLTYEQYF; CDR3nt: TGTGCCAGCTCAAGGGACAGGCTCACCTACGAGCAGTACTTC
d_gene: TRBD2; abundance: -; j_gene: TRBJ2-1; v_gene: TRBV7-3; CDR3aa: CASSWTPSGDYNEQFF; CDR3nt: TGTGCCAGCAGCTGGACCCCTAGCGGGGATTACAATGAGCAGTTCTTC
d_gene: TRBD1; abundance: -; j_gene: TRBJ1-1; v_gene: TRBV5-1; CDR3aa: CASSLDRGSTQAFF; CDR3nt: TGCGCCAGCAGCTTGGACAGGGGGAGCACCCAAGCTTTCTTT
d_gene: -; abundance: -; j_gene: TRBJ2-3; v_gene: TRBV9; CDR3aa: CASSVAAVTDTQYF; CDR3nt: TGTGCCAGCAGCGTAGCTGCAGTAACAGATACGCAGTATTTT
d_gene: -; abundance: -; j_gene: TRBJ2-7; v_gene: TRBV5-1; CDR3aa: CASSQHTQTYEQYF; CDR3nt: TGCGCCAGCAGTCAGCACACCCAGACCTACGAGCAGTACTTC
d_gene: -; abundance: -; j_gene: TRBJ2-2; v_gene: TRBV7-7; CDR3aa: CASSKPGGARTGELFF; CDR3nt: TGTGCTAGCAGCAAGCCCGGCGGGGCGCGAACCGGGGAGCTGTTTTTT
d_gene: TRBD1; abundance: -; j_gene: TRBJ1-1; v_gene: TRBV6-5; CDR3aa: CASSHRGGTEAFF; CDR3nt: TGTGCCAGCAGCCACAGGGGAGGCACTGAAGCTTTCTTT
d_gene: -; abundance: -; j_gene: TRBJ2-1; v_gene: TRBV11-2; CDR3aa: CASSLARLSVGVNEQFF; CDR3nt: TGTGCCAGCAGCTTAGCGAGACTTTCGGTCGGGGTAAATGAGCAGTTCTTC
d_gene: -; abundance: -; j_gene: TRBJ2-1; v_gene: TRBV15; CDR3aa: CATSRDRYLGAEQFF; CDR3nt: TGTGCCACCAGCAGAGATAGGTACCTGGGGGCCGAGCAGTTCTTC
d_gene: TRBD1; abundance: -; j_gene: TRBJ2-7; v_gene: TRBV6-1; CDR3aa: CASRTLSGTGFPYEQYF; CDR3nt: TGTGCCAGCAGAACTCTCTCCGGGACAGGGTTCCCCTACGAGCAGTACTTC
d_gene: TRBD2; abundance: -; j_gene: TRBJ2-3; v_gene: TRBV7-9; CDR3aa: CASSSILAGETDTQYF; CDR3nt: TGTGCCAGCAGCTCAATTCTAGCGGGAGAAACAGATACGCAGTATTTT
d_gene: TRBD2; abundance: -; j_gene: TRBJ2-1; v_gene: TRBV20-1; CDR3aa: CSAVRTSGGRVNEQFF; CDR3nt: TGCAGTGCTGTGAGGACTAGCGGGGGGCGGGTTAATGAGCAGTTCTTC
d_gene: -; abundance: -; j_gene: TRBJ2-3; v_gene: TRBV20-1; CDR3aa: CSAGYRSTDTQYF; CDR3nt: TGCAGTGCTGGCTATAGGAGCACAGATACGCAGTATTTT
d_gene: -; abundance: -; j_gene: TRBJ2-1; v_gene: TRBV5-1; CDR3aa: CASSLALDYNEQFF; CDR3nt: TGCGCCAGCAGCTTGGCTCTAGATTACAATGAGCAGTTCTTC
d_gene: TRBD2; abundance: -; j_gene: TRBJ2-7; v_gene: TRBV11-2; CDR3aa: CASSPSGRVTYEQYF; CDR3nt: TGTGCCAGCAGCCCTAGCGGGAGGGTAACCTACGAGCAGTACTTC
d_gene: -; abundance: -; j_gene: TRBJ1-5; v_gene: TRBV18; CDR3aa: CASSLGPGRGTDRPQHF; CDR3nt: TGTGCCAGCTCATTGGGACCCGGCCGAGGAACCGATCGGCCCCAGCATTTT
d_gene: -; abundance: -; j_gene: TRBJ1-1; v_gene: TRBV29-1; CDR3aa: CSVKSTENTEAFF; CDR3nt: TGCAGCGTAAAGTCGACAGAGAACACTGAAGCTTTCTTT
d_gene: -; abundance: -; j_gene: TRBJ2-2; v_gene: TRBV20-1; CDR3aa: CSARIGPVNTGELFF; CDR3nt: TGCAGTGCTAGAATCGGTCCGGTCAACACCGGGGAGCTGTTTTTT
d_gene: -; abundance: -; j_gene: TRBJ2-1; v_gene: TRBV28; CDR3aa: CASTIGGYNEQFF; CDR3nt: TGTGCCAGCACCATAGGGGGTTACAATGAGCAGTTCTTC